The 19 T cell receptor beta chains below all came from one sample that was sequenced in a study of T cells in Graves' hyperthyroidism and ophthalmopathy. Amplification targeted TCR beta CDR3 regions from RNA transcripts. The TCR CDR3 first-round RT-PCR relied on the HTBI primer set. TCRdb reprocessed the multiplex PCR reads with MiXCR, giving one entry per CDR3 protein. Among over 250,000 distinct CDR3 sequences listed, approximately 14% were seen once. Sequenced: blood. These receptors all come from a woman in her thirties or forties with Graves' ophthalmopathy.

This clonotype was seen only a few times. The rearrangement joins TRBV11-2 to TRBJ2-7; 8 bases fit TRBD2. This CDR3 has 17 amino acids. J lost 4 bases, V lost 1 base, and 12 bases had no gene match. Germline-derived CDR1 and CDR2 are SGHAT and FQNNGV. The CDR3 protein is CASSLAPPGVAGYEQYF. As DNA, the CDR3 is TGTGCCAGCAGCTTAGCCCCTCCTGGGGTAGCGGGGTACGAGCAGTACTTC.

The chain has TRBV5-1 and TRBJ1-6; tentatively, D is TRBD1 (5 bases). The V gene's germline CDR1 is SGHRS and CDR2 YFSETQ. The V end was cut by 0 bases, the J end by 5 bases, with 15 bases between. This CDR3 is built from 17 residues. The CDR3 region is CASSLVQGTIDNSPLHF. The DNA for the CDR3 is TGCGCCAGCAGCTTGGTCCAGGGTACGATCGATAATTCACCCCTCCACTTT.

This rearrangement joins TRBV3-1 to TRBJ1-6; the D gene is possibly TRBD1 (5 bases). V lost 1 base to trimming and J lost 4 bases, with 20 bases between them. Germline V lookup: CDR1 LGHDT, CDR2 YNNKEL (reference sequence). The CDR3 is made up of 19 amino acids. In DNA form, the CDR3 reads TGTGCCAGCAGCCAAGGAAATAGGGGCCGAGGACGGTATAATTCACCCCTCCACTTT. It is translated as CASSQGNRGRGRYNSPLHF.

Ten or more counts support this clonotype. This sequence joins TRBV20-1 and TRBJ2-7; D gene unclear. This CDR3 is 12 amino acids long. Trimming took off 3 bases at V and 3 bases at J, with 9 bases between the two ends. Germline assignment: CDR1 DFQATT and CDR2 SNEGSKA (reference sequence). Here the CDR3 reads CSASPRIYEQYF. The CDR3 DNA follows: TGCAGTGCTAGTCCCCGTATCTACGAGCAGTACTTC.

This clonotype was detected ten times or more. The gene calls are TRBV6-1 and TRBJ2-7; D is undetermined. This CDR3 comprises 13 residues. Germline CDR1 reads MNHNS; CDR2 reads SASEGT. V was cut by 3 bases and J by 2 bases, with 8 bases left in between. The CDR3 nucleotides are TGTGCCAGCAGTGAGGGTGCGACCTACGAGCAGTACTTC. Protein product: CASSEGATYEQYF.

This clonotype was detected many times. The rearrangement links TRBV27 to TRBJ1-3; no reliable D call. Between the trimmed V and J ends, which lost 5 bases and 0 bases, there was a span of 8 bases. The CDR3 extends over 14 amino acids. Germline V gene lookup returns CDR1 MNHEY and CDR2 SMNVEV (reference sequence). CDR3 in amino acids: CASSAHNSGNTIYF. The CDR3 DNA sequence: TGTGCCAGCAGTGCCCATAACTCTGGAAACACCATATATTTT.

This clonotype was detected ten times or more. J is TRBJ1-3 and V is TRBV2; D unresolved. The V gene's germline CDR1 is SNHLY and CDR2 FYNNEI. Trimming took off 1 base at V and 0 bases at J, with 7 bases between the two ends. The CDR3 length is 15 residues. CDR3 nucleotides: TGTGCCAGCAGTGAAGACGGCGGCTCTGGAAACACCATATATTTT. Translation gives CASSEDGGSGNTIYF.

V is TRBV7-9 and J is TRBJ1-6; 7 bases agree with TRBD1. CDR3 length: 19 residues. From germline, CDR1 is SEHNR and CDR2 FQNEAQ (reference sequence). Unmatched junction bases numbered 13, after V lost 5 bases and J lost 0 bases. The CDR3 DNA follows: TGTGCCAGCAGCAAACACCTCTCAGGGGGGAGCTCCTATAATTCACCCCTCCACTTT. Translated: CASSKHLSGGSSYNSPLHF.

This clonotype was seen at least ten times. CDR3 loop: CSARPGTSTDTQYF. The CDR3 DNA sequence: TGCAGTGCTAGACCGGGAACTAGCACAGATACGCAGTATTTT. This chain links TRBV20-1 with TRBJ2-3, with a weak D call TRBD2 (5 bases). Trimming pared 2 bases from V and 0 bases from J, leaving 9 bases between. Germline values: CDR1 DFQATT, CDR2 SNEGSKA (reference sequence). The CDR3 has 14 amino acids.

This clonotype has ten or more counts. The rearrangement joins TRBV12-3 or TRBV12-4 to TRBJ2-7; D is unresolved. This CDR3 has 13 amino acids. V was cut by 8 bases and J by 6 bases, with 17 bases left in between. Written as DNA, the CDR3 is TGTGCCAGCGGCCGGATGCCCCTCGGCGAGCAGTACTTC. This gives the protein CASGRMPLGEQYF.

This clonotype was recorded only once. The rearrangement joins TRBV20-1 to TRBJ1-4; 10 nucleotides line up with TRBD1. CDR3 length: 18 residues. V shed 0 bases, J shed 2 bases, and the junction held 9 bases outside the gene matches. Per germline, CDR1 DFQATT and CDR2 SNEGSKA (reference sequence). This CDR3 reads CSARDGQGETSTNEKLFF. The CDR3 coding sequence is TGCAGTGCTAGAGACGGACAGGGGGAGACCTCCACTAATGAAAAACTGTTTTTT.

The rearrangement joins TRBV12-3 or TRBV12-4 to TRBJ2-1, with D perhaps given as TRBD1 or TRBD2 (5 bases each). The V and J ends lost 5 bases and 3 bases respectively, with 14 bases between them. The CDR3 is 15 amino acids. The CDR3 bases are TGTGCCAGCAGTGGGGGTTCCAGATACTACAATGAGCAGTTCTTC. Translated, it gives CASSGGSRYYNEQFF.

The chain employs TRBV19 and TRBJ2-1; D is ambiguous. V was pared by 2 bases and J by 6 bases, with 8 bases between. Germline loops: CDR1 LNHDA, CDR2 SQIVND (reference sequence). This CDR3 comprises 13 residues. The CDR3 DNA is TGTGCCAGTAGTATACGGTTTCTCAATGAGCAGTTCTTC. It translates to CASSIRFLNEQFF.

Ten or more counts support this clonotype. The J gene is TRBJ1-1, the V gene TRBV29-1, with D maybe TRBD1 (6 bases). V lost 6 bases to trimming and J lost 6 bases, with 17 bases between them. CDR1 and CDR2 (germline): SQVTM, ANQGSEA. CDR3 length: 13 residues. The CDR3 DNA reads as TGCAGCGTGGATACAGGGATGGGCCCTGAAGCTTTCTTT. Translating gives CSVDTGMGPEAFF. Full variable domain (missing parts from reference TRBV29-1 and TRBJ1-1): SAVISQKPSRDICQRGTSLTIQCQVDSQVTMMFWYRQQPGQSLTLIATANQGSEATYESGFVIDKFPISRPNLTFSTLTVSNMSPEDSSIYLCSVDTGMGPEAFFGQGTRLTVV.

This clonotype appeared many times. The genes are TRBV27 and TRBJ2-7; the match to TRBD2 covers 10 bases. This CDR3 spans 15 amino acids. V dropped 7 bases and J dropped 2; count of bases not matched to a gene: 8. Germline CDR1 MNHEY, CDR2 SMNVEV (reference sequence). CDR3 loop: CASNPGTSVAYEQYF. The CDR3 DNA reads TGTGCCAGCAACCCCGGGACTAGCGTAGCCTACGAGCAGTACTTC.

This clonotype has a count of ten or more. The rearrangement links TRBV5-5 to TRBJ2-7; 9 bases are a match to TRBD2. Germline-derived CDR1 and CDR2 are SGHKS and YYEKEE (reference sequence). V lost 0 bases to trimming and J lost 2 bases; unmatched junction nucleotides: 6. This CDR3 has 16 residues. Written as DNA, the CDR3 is TGTGCCAGCAGCTTGGAGGGCGGGAGGGCCGCCTACGAGCAGTACTTC. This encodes CASSLEGGRAAYEQYF. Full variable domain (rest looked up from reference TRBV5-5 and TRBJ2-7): DAGVTQSPTHLIKTRGQQVTLRCSPISGHKSVSWYQQVLGQGPQFIFQYYEKEERGRGNFPDRFSARQFPNYSSELNVNALLLGDSALYLCASSLEGGRAAYEQYFGPGTRLTVT.

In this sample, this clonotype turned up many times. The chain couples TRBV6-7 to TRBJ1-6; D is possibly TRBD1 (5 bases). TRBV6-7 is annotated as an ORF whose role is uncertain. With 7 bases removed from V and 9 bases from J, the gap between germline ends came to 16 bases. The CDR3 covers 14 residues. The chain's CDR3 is CASIPDQGGSPLHF. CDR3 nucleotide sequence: TGTGCCAGCATTCCCGACCAGGGCGGTTCACCCCTCCACTTT.

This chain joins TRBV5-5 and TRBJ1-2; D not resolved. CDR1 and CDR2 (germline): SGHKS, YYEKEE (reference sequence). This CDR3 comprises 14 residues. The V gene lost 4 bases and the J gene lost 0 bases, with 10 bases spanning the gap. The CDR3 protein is CASSARITNYGYTF. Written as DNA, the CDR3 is TGTGCCAGCAGCGCGCGGATCACTAACTATGGCTACACCTTC.

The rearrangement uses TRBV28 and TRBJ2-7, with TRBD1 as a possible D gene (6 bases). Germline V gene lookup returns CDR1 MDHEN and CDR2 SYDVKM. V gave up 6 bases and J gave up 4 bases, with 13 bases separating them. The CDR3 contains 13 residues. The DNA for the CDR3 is TGTGCCAGCAGGGCGTGGGACAATTACGAGCAGTACTTC. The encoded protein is CASRAWDNYEQYF.